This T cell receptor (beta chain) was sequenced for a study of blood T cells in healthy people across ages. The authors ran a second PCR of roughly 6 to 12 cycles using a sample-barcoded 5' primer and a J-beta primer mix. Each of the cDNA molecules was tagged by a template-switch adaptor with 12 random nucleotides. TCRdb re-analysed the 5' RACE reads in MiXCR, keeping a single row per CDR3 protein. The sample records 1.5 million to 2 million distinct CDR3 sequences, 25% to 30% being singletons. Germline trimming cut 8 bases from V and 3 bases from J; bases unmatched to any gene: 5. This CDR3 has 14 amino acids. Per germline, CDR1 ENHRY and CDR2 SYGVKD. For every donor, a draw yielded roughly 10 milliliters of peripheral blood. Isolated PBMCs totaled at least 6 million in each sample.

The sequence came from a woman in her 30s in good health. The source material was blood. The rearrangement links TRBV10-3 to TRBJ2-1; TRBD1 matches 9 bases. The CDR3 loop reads CAISDRGGYNEQFF. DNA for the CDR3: TGTGCCATCTCAGACAGGGGGGGCTACAATGAGCAGTTCTTC.